The 26 T cell receptor beta chains reported below all come from one sample, sequenced in a study of shared clonotypes between healthy human individuals. The assay was immunoSEQ multiplex PCR, and TCRdb's table has in-frame clones only and misses some. Among over a million clones, more than 95% were seen once, and the ten largest hold roughly 1.2%. The sequenced sample was naive CD4+ T cells sorted from blood. Subset given: CD45RA+ positively selected. The source is a man aged 25-45 years in good health.

This clone was detected only once. The V and J genes are TRBV5-6 and TRBJ1-2; 8 positions agree with TRBD1. Germline values: CDR1 SGHDT, CDR2 YYEEEE. CDR3 length: 15 residues. V dropped 8 bases and J dropped 4; count of bases not matched to a gene: 13. The CDR3, as DNA: TGTGCCAGTTCGGTTCTGACAGGGGTGGTCTATGGCTACACCTTC. It codes for CASSVLTGVVYGYTF.

The chain employs TRBV9 and TRBJ2-7, with 9 bases fitting TRBD1. CDR1 is SGDLS, CDR2 YYNGEE, per germline. V was clipped by 4 bases and J by 2 bases; unmatched bases: 7. The CDR3 loop spans 15 amino acids. The CDR3 DNA reads as TGTGCCAGCAGCACCGGGGGGACAGGGCCCTACGAGCAGTACTTC. This encodes CASSTGGTGPYEQYF.

The chain is built from TRBV19 and TRBJ1-1, with D unresolved. V gave up 3 bases and J gave up 7 bases, with 12 bases separating them. The CDR3 loop spans 13 amino acids. Per the germline V gene, CDR1 is LNHDA and CDR2 is SQIVND (reference sequence). The CDR3 nucleotides are TGTGCCAGTAGTATGGCGGTGTCCCTTGAAGCTTTCTTT. Amino acids: CASSMAVSLEAFF.

The chain is built from TRBV10-3 and TRBJ1-2, with TRBD1 identical over 9 bases. V dropped 2 bases and J dropped 1; count of bases not matched to a gene: 5. Germline V CDR1 and CDR2: ENHRY, SYGVKD. This CDR3 comprises 16 residues. The CDR3 sequence: CAISEPGQGLNYGYTF. In nucleotides, the CDR3 is TGTGCCATCAGTGAGCCGGGACAGGGTCTTAACTATGGCTACACCTTC.

The sample holds one count of this clone. The chain links TRBV5-6 to TRBJ1-4; D remains ambiguous. CDR1 is SGHDT, CDR2 YYEEEE, per germline. The CDR3 runs to 17 residues. Trimming took 0 bases from V and 3 from J, leaving 15 bases between them. CDR3 loop: CASSLARSGLPNEKLFF. The CDR3 DNA sequence: TGTGCCAGCAGCTTGGCAAGATCTGGGCTCCCTAATGAAAAACTGTTTTTT.

The chain has TRBV6-5 and TRBJ2-5, with 9 bases matching TRBD2. Trimming cost V 6 bases and J 5 bases; bases outside gene matches: 7. Germline loops: CDR1 MNHEY, CDR2 SVGAGI. The CDR3 is 14 residues long. The DNA of the CDR3 is TGTGCCAGCAGGGGACTAGCCCTAGGGGAGACCCAGTACTTC. It specifies CASRGLALGETQYF.

The chain combines TRBV5-1 with TRBJ2-6, with 8 bases fitting TRBD2. The V gene end was trimmed by 3 bases and the J gene end by 4 bases; junction bases not matched to a gene: 12. CDR3 length: 18 amino acids. CDR1 and CDR2 (germline): SGHRS, YFSETQ. CDR3 coding DNA: TGCGCCAGCAGCTACACTAGCGGAAGCTTGGCGGGGGCCAACGTCCTGACTTTC. It specifies CASSYTSGSLAGANVLTF. The full variable domain, completed using reference TRBV5-1 and TRBJ2-6, is KAGVTQTPRYLIKTRGQQVTLSCSPISGHRSVSWYQQTPGQGLQFLFEYFSETQRNKGNFPGRFSGRQFSNSRSEMNVSTLELGDSALYLCASSYTSGSLAGANVLTFGAGSRLTVL.

This rearrangement joins TRBV7-9 to TRBJ2-1; TRBD2 agrees at 10 bases. Germline V gene lookup returns CDR1 SEHNR and CDR2 FQNEAQ (reference sequence). This CDR3 comprises 15 residues. J gave up 10 bases and V 3 bases, and 9 bases lay outside the gene matches. CDR3 sequence (DNA): TGTGCCAGCAGCTTCGGGCTAGCGGGAGTTTCAGAGCAGTTCTTC. Protein: CASSFGLAGVSEQFF.

V usage is TRBV7-2 and J usage is TRBJ1-2, with D perhaps matching TRBD1 (5 bases). The germline CDR1 and CDR2 sequences are SGHTA and FQGNSA. The CDR3 totals 12 residues. V was shortened by 5 bases and J by 7 bases, with 11 bases between the two germline ends. CDR3 loop: CASSQGFGGYTF. The CDR3 DNA is TGTGCCAGCAGCCAGGGATTCGGTGGCTACACCTTC.

This chain joins TRBV5-1 and TRBJ2-1, with 7 bases identical to TRBD1. The CDR3 consists of 14 residues. Germline loops: CDR1 SGHRS, CDR2 YFSETQ. Trimming removed 7 bases from V and 7 bases from J; junction bases left unmatched: 11. CDR3 in amino acids: CASQRQGVSNEQFF. In DNA form, the CDR3 reads TGCGCCAGCCAGAGACAGGGAGTAAGTAATGAGCAGTTCTTC.

The V gene is TRBV2, the J gene TRBJ2-1, with 9 positions matching TRBD1. Germline lookup yields CDR1 SNHLY and CDR2 FYNNEI. With 5 bases clipped from V and 4 bases from J, the junction kept 15 bases outside the gene matches. The CDR3 is 18 amino acids. CDR3 bases: TGTGCCAGCAGTCCGGGGTGGGTGGGACAGGGAGGATACAATGAGCAGTTCTTC. Translation gives CASSPGWVGQGGYNEQFF.

This clone has just one count. This chain uses TRBV28 with TRBJ2-3, with 11 bases identical to TRBD2. V lost 4 bases to trimming and J lost 0 bases; unmatched junction nucleotides: 9. Germline values: CDR1 MDHEN, CDR2 SYDVKM. CDR3 size: 18 residues. This CDR3 is CASSSTGTSGTSTDTQYF. The CDR3 region has the DNA TGTGCCAGCAGTTCTACCGGGACTAGCGGCACTAGCACAGATACGCAGTATTTT.

The rearrangement uses TRBV2 and TRBJ2-3; 13 nucleotides match TRBD2. Germline V gene sequence: CDR1 SNHLY, CDR2 FYNNEI. The CDR3 covers 14 residues. V shed 6 bases, J shed 5 bases, and the junction held 2 bases outside the gene matches. CDR3 amino acids: CASSGLAGVDTQYF. In nucleotides, the CDR3 is TGTGCCAGCAGCGGACTAGCGGGAGTAGATACGCAGTATTTT.

V and J are TRBV9 and TRBJ2-5, with a possible D match to TRBD2 (6 bases). Germline assignment: CDR1 SGDLS and CDR2 YYNGEE. V dropped 4 bases and J dropped 8 bases, with 18 bases sitting between them. The length of the CDR3 is 14 residues. Here the CDR3 reads CASSPGTAGATQYF. The CDR3 nucleotides read TGTGCCAGCAGCCCCGGGACTGCTGGGGCCACCCAGTACTTC.

The chain joins TRBV19 to TRBJ1-1; 9 nucleotides align to TRBD1. This CDR3 comprises 14 residues. J was trimmed by 4 bases and V by 10 bases; bases with no gene match: 10. Germline V gene data show CDR1 as LNHDA and CDR2 as SQIVND (reference sequence). The CDR3 DNA follows: TGTGCCACCCGGGACAGGGTATTCGGCACTGAAGCTTTCTTT. It codes for CATRDRVFGTEAFF.

The V and J genes are TRBV19 and TRBJ2-7, with TRBD1 matching 12 bases. Per germline, CDR1 LNHDA and CDR2 SQIVND (reference sequence). The V gene end was trimmed by 5 bases and the J gene end by 3 bases; junction bases not matched to a gene: 5. The CDR3 is made up of 15 amino acids. The CDR3 nucleotides are TGTGCCAGTAGTGACCGGGACAGGGGGCACTACGAGCAGTACTTC. Translating it yields CASSDRDRGHYEQYF.

The V and J genes are TRBV21-1 and TRBJ1-5. TRBV21-1 is classified as a pseudogene. The CDR3 extends over 12 amino acids. Here the CDR3 reads CARPGLCQPQHF. In DNA, the CDR3 is TGTGCCAGACCAGGACTCTGCCAGCCCCAGCATTTT.

V gene TRBV7-6 combines with J gene TRBJ2-7; D is undetermined. There are 13 residues in the CDR3. Trimming removed 2 bases at V and 3 bases at J, with 8 bases between. Germline-derived CDR1 and CDR2 are SGHVS and FNYEAQ. CDR3 in amino acids: CASSLTENYEQYF. The CDR3 region has the DNA TGTGCCAGCAGCTTAACAGAGAACTACGAGCAGTACTTC.

In this sample, this clone turned up once. In the same sample, other DNA sequences code for this CDR3. J is TRBJ2-3 and V is TRBV7-3; D call uncertain. The CDR3 totals 13 residues. Germline lookup yields CDR1 SGHTA and CDR2 FQGTGA. V was cut by 4 bases and J by 6 bases, with 11 bases left in between. The CDR3, as DNA: TGTGCCAGCAGCTCCCCGGCCGGGGATACGCAGTATTTT. Translating it yields CASSSPAGDTQYF.

The chain uses TRBV2 and TRBJ1-5; TRBD1 is a possible D gene (5 bases). This CDR3 spans 13 amino acids. The germline V and J ends were trimmed by 7 bases and 5 bases, with 12 bases remaining between them. Germline CDR1 is SNHLY and CDR2 is FYNNEI. This CDR3 is CASTEGRDQPQHF. The CDR3 DNA reads TGTGCCAGCACGGAAGGCAGGGATCAGCCCCAGCATTTT.

This chain joins TRBV6-6 and TRBJ2-3, with TRBD1 identical over 8 bases. Germline V gene sequence: CDR1 MNHNY, CDR2 SVGAGI (reference sequence). The V segment lost 5 bases and the J segment 0 bases; nucleotides outside the gene matches: 7. The CDR3 covers 16 residues. The CDR3 DNA reads as TGTGCCAGCAGTACTCAGGACAGGGTTAGCACAGATACGCAGTATTTT. This sequence encodes CASSTQDRVSTDTQYF.

The chain uses TRBV6-1 and TRBJ2-1, with 7 bases that match TRBD2. This CDR3 is 15 amino acids long. V trimming: 4 bases; J trimming: 12 bases; junction bases outside the gene matches: 15. The V gene's germline CDR1 is MNHNS and CDR2 SASEGT. The CDR3 is CASSVRAGEGPGQFF. The CDR3, as DNA: TGTGCCAGCAGTGTTCGGGCGGGAGAGGGTCCGGGGCAGTTCTTC.

On this clone: The sample has other DNA sequences that encode this CDR3 too. The chain joins TRBV7-2 to TRBJ2-1; D perhaps matches TRBD2 (5 bases). This CDR3 has 13 residues. Germline CDR1 is SGHTA and CDR2 is FQGNSA. Trimming took 2 bases from V and 4 from J, leaving 6 bases between them. In nucleotides, the CDR3 is TGTGCCAGCAGCTTAAGGAGGTACAATGAGCAGTTCTTC. Its translation is CASSLRRYNEQFF.

CDR3 in DNA: TGCAGCGTTGCTTACTGGACAGTCACTTACGAGCAGTACTTC. Translation gives CSVAYWTVTYEQYF. The chain employs TRBV29-1 and TRBJ2-7; D may be TRBD1 (6 bases). Looked up from germline, CDR1 is SQVTM and CDR2 is ANQGSEA. The length of the CDR3 is 14 residues. Trimming left V 4 bases short and J 4 bases short, with 17 bases between.

DNA of the CDR3: TGTGCCAGCTCACCGGGAGACCCCCTCTACAATGAGCAGTTCTTC. Translated: CASSPGDPLYNEQFF. V and J are TRBV18 and TRBJ2-1; perhaps TRBD2 as D (5 bases). The CDR3 consists of 15 residues. V lost 3 bases to trimming and J lost 3 bases, with 12 bases between them. Germline lookup yields CDR1 KGHSH and CDR2 LQKENI.

This sequence joins TRBV5-6 and TRBJ2-7, with D possibly being TRBD1 (5 bases). In germline, CDR1 is SGHDT, CDR2 YYEEEE. CDR3 length: 14 amino acids. V lost 5 bases, J lost 2 bases, and 14 bases lay in between. In DNA, the CDR3 is TGTGCCAGCAGGACGGTAGGGGAAACCTACGAGCAGTACTTC. Amino acid sequence: CASRTVGETYEQYF.